The clone carrying this T cell receptor (beta chain) came up a few times. Antigen specificity is unknown. This entry is derived from a study of blood T cells in healthy people across ages. Notes on the study in general: Long-lived donors carried more naive CD4+ cells and greater diversity than aged donors. TCR beta diversity was tightly associated with the proportion of naive T cells. Unsorted PBMC material precluded a definitive naive versus antigen-experienced comparison.

Next came a second PCR, run for about 7 to 12 cycles, which used a sample-barcoded 5' primer along with a J-beta primer mix. Every sample returned 2.5 million or more CDR3-containing paired-end reads. Via MiXCR, TCRdb re-called the 5' RACE reads, giving one row per CDR3 protein. The sample includes roughly 800,000 distinct CDR3 sequences, around a quarter of them seen just once. V gave up 1 base and J gave up 0 bases; unmatched junction bases: 9. This CDR3 is built from 17 residues. Germline V CDR1 and CDR2: MNHEY, SMNVEV (reference sequence). The same sample was also studied in work on T cells of mothers and their children.

The source is a boy aged 10-17 years in good health. The sequenced sample consisted of blood. The chain uses TRBV27 and TRBJ2-7; 7 nucleotides match TRBD2. In DNA form, the CDR3 reads TGTGCCAGCAGTTTATGGGGGGGAGCTCCTAGCTCCTACGAGCAGTACTTC. Translation gives CASSLWGGAPSSYEQYF.